Each of the 32 T cell receptor beta chains below was sequenced from the same sample in a study of blood T cell repertoires in COVID-19. Libraries were prepared by immunoSEQ multiplex PCR; TCRdb keeps only in-frame clonotypes and omits some of them. Of over 200,000 clones in the sample, about 85% are singletons; the top ten hold roughly 0.7%. Sample: peripheral blood. These TCRs come from a man aged 35 to 55 with acute or convalescent COVID-19.

The rearrangement joins TRBV11-2 to TRBJ2-3, with TRBD2 matching over 9 bases. CDR1 is SGHAT, CDR2 FQNNGV, per germline. The CDR3 runs to 16 residues. Trimming took 5 bases from V and 3 from J; bases not matched to a gene: 9. This CDR3 is CASSPFPSGTTDTQYF. CDR3 bases: TGTGCCAGCAGCCCCTTCCCTAGCGGGACGACAGATACGCAGTATTTT.

This clone was seen only a few times. The chain joins TRBV6-6 to TRBJ2-1, with 7 bases that match TRBD2. V shed 4 bases, J shed 3 bases, and the junction held 9 bases outside the gene matches. The CDR3 consists of 16 residues. The germline CDR1 and CDR2 sequences are MNHNY and SVGAGI (reference sequence). The CDR3 bases are TGTGCCAGCAGTTCAAGTTTTATAGCGGGCTACAATGAGCAGTTCTTC. Protein: CASSSSFIAGYNEQFF.

This clone came up once. CDR3 sequence reads: CASSPGLAGGHYNEQFF. In DNA, the CDR3 is TGTGCCAGCAGTCCAGGACTAGCGGGGGGCCATTACAATGAGCAGTTCTTC. The genes are TRBV6-6 and TRBJ2-1, with TRBD2 matching over 14 bases. Germline CDR1 is MNHNY and CDR2 is SVGAGI (reference sequence). The CDR3 contains 17 residues. J lost 4 bases, V lost 5 bases, and 7 bases had no gene match.

This chain uses TRBV10-3 with TRBJ2-7, with 11 bases lining up with TRBD2. Germline assignment: CDR1 ENHRY and CDR2 SYGVKD. Trimming took 0 bases from V and 1 from J; bases not matched to a gene: 5. CDR3 length: 17 amino acids. The CDR3 loop is CAISESVLAGGSYEQYF. The CDR3 region has the DNA TGTGCCATCAGTGAGTCGGTCCTAGCGGGGGGATCCTACGAGCAGTACTTC.

The rearrangement uses TRBV3-1 (or the pseudogene TRBV3-2) and TRBJ1-1; no definite D call. The V gene's germline CDR1 is LGHDT and CDR2 YNNKEL (reference sequence). The CDR3 has 15 residues. Trimming pared 0 bases from V and 3 bases from J, leaving 11 bases between. The CDR3 loop reads CASSQDAGEDTEAFF. The CDR3 nucleotides are TGTGCCAGCAGCCAAGATGCCGGGGAGGACACTGAAGCTTTCTTT.

The rearrangement uses TRBV7-6 and TRBJ2-1, with 8 bases aligning to TRBD1. J was trimmed by 3 bases and V by 5 bases; bases with no gene match: 6. The CDR3 contains 15 residues. Per germline, CDR1 SGHVS and CDR2 FNYEAQ. The CDR3: CASSGQGAIYNEQFF. The DNA of the CDR3 is TGTGCCAGCAGCGGGCAGGGGGCTATCTACAATGAGCAGTTCTTC.

This clone was counted once. J is TRBJ1-5 and V is TRBV19, with D hard to call. Germline CDR1 LNHDA, CDR2 SQIVND (reference sequence). V lost 3 bases to trimming and J lost 5 bases, with 14 bases between them. The CDR3 loop spans 15 amino acids. Here the CDR3 DNA reads TGTGCCAGTAGTATTTCTCGATACGGGGATCAGCCCCAGCATTTT. This encodes CASSISRYGDQPQHF.

This clone has a single count. The chain recombines TRBV6-5 with TRBJ2-7, with 13 bases matching TRBD2. V dropped 4 bases and J dropped 4; count of bases not matched to a gene: 7. CDR1 MNHEY and CDR2 SVGAGI come from the germline V gene. This CDR3 is built from 16 residues. The CDR3 region has the DNA TGTGCCAGCAGTTCCTGGACTAGCGGGAGTAGTTACGAGCAGTACTTC. Translated: CASSSWTSGSSYEQYF.

This clone occurred a few times. The genes are TRBV28 and TRBJ2-5, with D hard to call. Trimming cost V 4 bases and J 7 bases, with 16 bases left between them. This CDR3 spans 14 amino acids. The V gene's germline CDR1 is MDHEN and CDR2 SYDVKM. CDR3 residues: CASSWANATRTQYF. The CDR3 DNA reads TGTGCCAGCAGTTGGGCCAACGCGACACGGACCCAGTACTTC.

There are a few counts of this clone. V usage is TRBV6-2 or TRBV6-3 and J usage is TRBJ2-2; 13 nucleotides agree with TRBD2. The length of the CDR3 is 16 residues. V lost 4 bases to trimming and J lost 7 bases; unmatched junction nucleotides: 6. Per germline, CDR1 MNHEY and CDR2 SVGEGT. DNA for the CDR3: TGTGCCAGCAGTTTCGGGACTAGCGGGAAAGTCGGGGAGCTGTTTTTT. Translation: CASSFGTSGKVGELFF.

The chain uses TRBV7-6 and TRBJ2-5, with D tentatively TRBD1 (6 bases). Germline-derived CDR1 and CDR2 are SGHVS and FNYEAQ. Trimming stripped 0 bases from V and 7 bases from J, with 12 bases between. The CDR3 runs 14 residues. The CDR3 DNA sequence: TGTGCCAGCAGCTTAGCGGGGGCCGGGTCGACCCAGTACTTC. As protein: CASSLAGAGSTQYF.

The count of this clone is one. The chain recombines TRBV19 with TRBJ2-7; 7 positions match TRBD1. Trimming at V came to 6 bases and at J to 2 bases, leaving 1 base not matched to a gene. Germline CDR1 and CDR2: LNHDA and SQIVND (reference sequence). This CDR3 contains 12 residues. DNA for the CDR3: TGTGCCAGTAGGGGACAGACCTACGAGCAGTACTTC. Residues: CASRGQTYEQYF. Supplemented by reference TRBV19 and TRBJ2-7, the full variable domain reads DGGITQSPKYLFRKEGQNVTLSCEQNLNHDAMYWYRQDPGQGLRLIYYSQIVNDFQKGDIAEGYSVSREKKESFPLTVTSAQKNPTAFYLCASRGQTYEQYFGPGTRLTVT.

The chain couples TRBV6-6 to TRBJ2-7; 8 bases are shared with TRBD1. The CDR3 covers 16 residues. Trimming cost V 2 bases and J 0 bases; bases outside gene matches: 6. CDR1 and CDR2 (germline): MNHNY, SVGAGI (reference sequence). The CDR3 region has the DNA TGTGCCAGCAGTTACCAAGGGGACAGGATCTCCTACGAGCAGTACTTC. Encoded protein: CASSYQGDRISYEQYF.

The V and J genes are TRBV7-6 and TRBJ1-1; D uncertain. The V end lost 3 bases, the J end lost 3 bases, and 8 bases lay between the germline ends. This CDR3 spans 13 amino acids. Germline CDR1 is SGHVS and CDR2 is FNYEAQ. The CDR3 bases are TGTGCCAGCAGCTTCCAGTCCTACACTGAAGCTTTCTTT. Its translation is CASSFQSYTEAFF. Full variable domain (remainder filled in from reference TRBV7-6 and TRBJ1-1): GAGVSQSPRYKVTKRGQDVALRCDPISGHVSLYWYRQALGQGPEFLTYFNYEAQQDKSGLPNDRFSAERPEGSISTLTIQRTEQRDSAMYRCASSFQSYTEAFFGQGTRLTVV.

The J gene is TRBJ2-3, the V gene TRBV6-5; 10 bases match TRBD1. This CDR3 has 14 amino acids. The trim removed 0 bases at V and 12 bases at J, leaving 6 bases unmatched. CDR1 is MNHEY, CDR2 SVGAGI, per germline. This CDR3 is CASSYSLDRGQQYF. The CDR3 region has the DNA TGTGCCAGCAGTTACTCGCTCGACAGGGGGCAACAGTATTTT.

V is TRBV2 and J is TRBJ2-5; D ambiguous. The CDR3 has 11 amino acids. Germline loops: CDR1 SNHLY, CDR2 FYNNEI. Trimming took 6 bases from V and 5 from J, leaving 7 bases between them. In DNA form, the CDR3 reads TGTGCCAGCAGGTCCGAGGAGACCCAGTACTTC. Its translation: CASRSEETQYF.

The chain is built from TRBV6-5 and TRBJ2-3, with 12 bases identical to TRBD2. This CDR3 comprises 15 residues. The trim removed 5 bases at V and 2 bases at J, leaving 2 bases unmatched. CDR1 and CDR2 (germline): MNHEY, SVGAGI. The CDR3 DNA reads TGTGCCAGCAGTCGACTAGCGGGAGCCACAGATACGCAGTATTTT. Residues: CASSRLAGATDTQYF.

V is TRBV7-9 and J is TRBJ2-2; unclear D gene. V lost 3 bases to trimming and J lost 3 bases, with 11 bases between them. The CDR3 has 15 residues. From germline, CDR1 is SEHNR and CDR2 FQNEAQ (reference sequence). CDR3 sequence: CASSFSGSYTGELFF. The CDR3 DNA sequence: TGTGCCAGCAGCTTCTCCGGGTCCTACACCGGGGAGCTGTTTTTT.

This clone was seen just once. The chain uses TRBV5-8 and TRBJ2-5; 11 bases are shared with TRBD1. Germline V CDR1 and CDR2: SGHTS, YDEGEE. The CDR3 extends over 16 amino acids. Unmatched junction bases numbered 5, after V lost 2 bases and J lost 2 bases. The DNA for the CDR3 is TGTGCCAGCAGCTTCGCCGGGACAGGGGGTCAAGAGACCCAGTACTTC. Translating it yields CASSFAGTGGQETQYF.

This clone was seen once. V is TRBV6-1 and J is TRBJ1-1; the D is unclear. V was trimmed by 1 base and J by 4 bases, leaving 10 bases between them. Germline CDR1 MNHNS, CDR2 SASEGT. CDR3 length: 14 amino acids. This CDR3 reads CASSEGLASTEAFF. CDR3 nucleotides: TGTGCCAGCAGTGAAGGACTGGCGAGCACTGAAGCTTTCTTT.

CDR3 protein: CASSLLGQSSPLHF. CDR3 DNA: TGTGCCAGCAGTTTACTTGGCCAAAGTTCACCCCTCCACTTT. V gene TRBV27 combines with J gene TRBJ1-6; D unresolved. The germline CDR1 and CDR2 sequences are MNHEY and SMNVEV (reference sequence). The CDR3 contains 14 residues. Between the trimmed V and J ends, which lost 2 bases and 9 bases, there was a span of 11 bases.

The V call is TRBV19, the J call TRBJ1-5; the match to TRBD1 covers 8 bases. The length of the CDR3 is 15 residues. Germline-derived CDR1 and CDR2 are LNHDA and SQIVND (reference sequence). The J segment lost 2 bases and the V segment lost 6 bases, leaving 6 bases of the junction unmatched. CDR3: CASRPGQAGNQPQHF. The DNA of the CDR3 is TGTGCCAGTAGGCCGGGACAGGCGGGCAATCAGCCCCAGCATTTT.

The table lists this clone with a count of one. V is TRBV4-2 and J is TRBJ1-3; possible D gene TRBD1, 5 bases. This CDR3 is 13 amino acids long. V lost 0 bases to trimming and J lost 9 bases, with 9 bases between them. Per the germline V gene, CDR1 is LGHNA and CDR2 is YNFKEQ. The CDR3 reads CASSQEGGATIYF. CDR3 bases: TGTGCCAGCAGCCAAGAAGGAGGGGCCACCATATATTTT.

This chain connects TRBV6-2 or TRBV6-3 to TRBJ2-3; 10 bases agree with TRBD2. Germline V gene lookup returns CDR1 MNHEY and CDR2 SVGEGT. J gave up 2 bases and V 5 bases, and 10 bases lay outside the gene matches. CDR3 size: 17 residues. The CDR3, as DNA: TGTGCCAGCAGTGTACCCTCTAGCGGGGGCCTCACAGATACGCAGTATTTT. Residues: CASSVPSSGGLTDTQYF.

The chain has TRBV6-5 and TRBJ1-2; D uncertain. Trimming left V 2 bases short and J 0 bases short, with 10 bases between. The CDR3 spans 15 residues. CDR1 is MNHEY and CDR2 is SVGAGI in the germline V gene. DNA for the CDR3: TGTGCCAGCAGTTACGACCCAGAGGCTAACTATGGCTACACCTTC. Translation: CASSYDPEANYGYTF.

The chain combines TRBV28 with TRBJ2-5, with 7 bases identical to TRBD1. The V and J ends lost 4 bases and 1 base, in that order; junction bases with no gene match: 9. The CDR3 length is 16 residues. Germline V gives CDR1 MDHEN, CDR2 SYDVKM. CDR3 region: CASSSDPGQSQETQYF. In nucleotides, the CDR3 is TGTGCCAGCAGTTCCGATCCGGGACAGAGCCAAGAGACCCAGTACTTC. The full variable domain, rest sourced from reference TRBV28 and TRBJ2-5, is DVKVTQSSRYLVKRTGEKVFLECVQDMDHENMFWYRQDPGLGLRLIYFSYDVKMKEKGDIPEGYSVSREKKERFSLILESASTNQTSMYLCASSSDPGQSQETQYFGPGTRLLVL.

This clone has only one observation. This chain links TRBV27 with TRBJ2-1; D is uncertain. The CDR3 is 16 amino acids. CDR1 and CDR2 from the germline V gene are MNHEY and SMNVEV (reference sequence). Trimming shortened V by 5 bases and J by 3 bases, and 17 bases separated the two germline ends. CDR3 in DNA: TGTGCCAGCAGTCCGAGGCCCCCTAATTACTACAATGAGCAGTTCTTC. Translation: CASSPRPPNYYNEQFF.

This rearrangement joins TRBV6-5 to TRBJ1-2, with 7 bases lining up with TRBD1. In germline, CDR1 is MNHEY, CDR2 SVGAGI. The CDR3 extends over 14 amino acids. Trimming cost V 6 bases and J 6 bases; bases outside gene matches: 10. The CDR3 here is CASRATGRLDGYTF. The CDR3 DNA reads as TGTGCCAGCAGGGCGACAGGGAGGTTGGATGGCTACACCTTC.

The rearrangement joins TRBV10-1 to TRBJ1-4; D is perhaps TRBD1 (6 bases). Germline CDR1 and CDR2: WNHNN and SYGVQD (reference sequence). The CDR3 covers 14 residues. Deletions cut 8 bases from V and 8 bases from J, with 18 bases between. For the CDR3, the DNA is TGCGCCAGCTCCTCTGGACAGACCTCGGAAAAACTGTTTTTT. It specifies CASSSGQTSEKLFF.

The chain carries TRBV27 and TRBJ1-2, with 7 bases lining up with TRBD1. Per the germline V gene, CDR1 is MNHEY and CDR2 is SMNVEV (reference sequence). Trimming cost V 4 bases and J 8 bases; bases outside gene matches: 10. The CDR3 covers 14 residues. In nucleotides, the CDR3 is TGTGCCAGCAGTTCCCTAGACAGGGCTCGAGGCTACACCTTC. Translating gives CASSSLDRARGYTF.

V usage is TRBV5-4 and J usage is TRBJ1-1, with 7 bases that match TRBD1. Germline values: CDR1 SGHNT, CDR2 YYREEE (reference sequence). This CDR3 region has 13 residues. V trimming: 5 bases; J trimming: 4 bases; junction bases outside the gene matches: 5. This CDR3 reads CASRPTGSTEAFF. The CDR3 nucleotides read TGTGCCAGCAGACCGACAGGGTCCACTGAAGCTTTCTTT.

This chain joins TRBV4-3 and TRBJ1-4; 9 nucleotides align to TRBD1. CDR1 is LGHNA, CDR2 YSLEER, per germline. The V gene end was trimmed by 2 bases and the J gene end by 5 bases; junction bases not matched to a gene: 9. The CDR3 runs to 17 residues. The CDR3 sequence is CASSQRGTGKRNEKLFF. DNA of the CDR3: TGCGCCAGCAGCCAACGAGGGACAGGGAAGAGAAATGAAAAACTGTTTTTT.